The rows below give T cell receptor beta chains drawn from one sample of a study. TCRdb reprocessed the 5' RACE reads with MiXCR, giving one entry per CDR3 protein. The sample carries about 10,000 distinct CDR3 sequences, roughly a quarter recorded once. Input material: Tregs sorted from a lymph node. These TCRs come from a female donor with breast cancer. The CDR3 runs from the conserved cysteine through the conserved F or W. A D gene is named only where the DNA matches it firmly. Rows give clone size only sometimes, using once, few, many, or a class for an expanded clone.

d_call: .; cdr3_length: 15; j_call: TRBJ2-7; v_call: TRBV9; clone_size: medium-sized; cdr3_nt: TGTGCCAGCAGCGCTGGGCCGGGACTCTCCTACGAGCAGTACTTC; cdr3_aa: CASSAGPGLSYEQYF
d_call: .; cdr3_length: 15; j_call: TRBJ2-2; v_call: TRBV15; clone_size: .; cdr3_nt: TGTGCCACCAGCAGGAGTCAGGAAGTCACCGGGGAGCAGTTTTTT; cdr3_aa: CATSRSQEVTGEQFF
d_call: .; cdr3_length: 17; j_call: TRBJ1-2; v_call: TRBV6-1; clone_size: .; cdr3_nt: TGTGCCAGCAGTGAACCCCAAACGACAGGTTTCTCCTATGGCTACACCTTC; cdr3_aa: CASSEPQTTGFSYGYTF
d_call: .; cdr3_length: 12; j_call: TRBJ1-5; v_call: TRBV2; clone_size: .; cdr3_nt: TGTGCCAGTGCCTTGGGGAGTCAGCCCCAGCATTTT; cdr3_aa: CASALGSQPQHF
d_call: .; cdr3_length: 11; j_call: TRBJ2-7; v_call: TRBV29-1; clone_size: many; cdr3_nt: TGCAGCGTTGGCTATTCCTACGAGCAGTACTTC; cdr3_aa: CSVGYSYEQYF
d_call: TRBD2; cdr3_length: 13; j_call: TRBJ2-1; v_call: TRBV25-1; clone_size: medium-sized; cdr3_nt: TGTGCCAGCATTAGCGGGAGTGCGGATGAGCAGTTCTTC; cdr3_aa: CASISGSADEQFF
d_call: TRBD1; cdr3_length: 15; j_call: TRBJ2-2; v_call: TRBV2; clone_size: few; cdr3_nt: TGTGCCAGCAGTTCAACAGGGGCGTACACCGGGGAGCTGTTTTTT; cdr3_aa: CASSSTGAYTGELFF
d_call: .; cdr3_length: 15; j_call: TRBJ1-1; v_call: TRBV30; clone_size: once; cdr3_nt: TGTGCCTGGAGTGTACTAAGTCGCGGGGGCACTGAAGCTTTCTTT; cdr3_aa: CAWSVLSRGGTEAFF
d_call: .; cdr3_length: 14; j_call: TRBJ2-1; v_call: TRBV12-3/TRBV12-4; clone_size: .; cdr3_nt: TGTGCCAGCACCTTCGGGGGGCCCTACAATGGGCAGTTCTTC; cdr3_aa: CASTFGGPYNGQFF
d_call: .; cdr3_length: 11; j_call: TRBJ1-1; v_call: TRBV12-3/TRBV12-4; clone_size: medium-sized; cdr3_nt: TGTGCCAGCACATTCGGACAGGAAGCTTTCTTT; cdr3_aa: CASTFGQEAFF
d_call: .; cdr3_length: 12; j_call: TRBJ2-2; v_call: TRBV12-3/TRBV12-4; clone_size: few; cdr3_nt: TGTGCCGGCACCAAGGGACTCGGGGAGCTGTTTTTT; cdr3_aa: CAGTKGLGELFF
d_call: .; cdr3_length: 14; j_call: TRBJ1-1; v_call: TRBV29-1; clone_size: many; cdr3_nt: TGCAGCGTTCACAGGGTTACAGGGAACACTGAAGCTTTCTTT; cdr3_aa: CSVHRVTGNTEAFF
d_call: .; cdr3_length: 10; j_call: TRBJ1-1; v_call: TRBV24-1; clone_size: medium-sized; cdr3_nt: TGTGCCACCGGAGGGGCTGAAGCTTTCTTT; cdr3_aa: CATGGAEAFF
d_call: .; cdr3_length: 16; j_call: TRBJ2-7; v_call: TRBV6-5; clone_size: medium-sized; cdr3_nt: TGTGCCAGCAGGCCTTCCGGGAGCCCATCCGCCTACGAGCAGTACTTC; cdr3_aa: CASRPSGSPSAYEQYF
d_call: .; cdr3_length: 17; j_call: TRBJ2-7; v_call: TRBV20-1; clone_size: .; cdr3_nt: TGCAGTGCTAGAACCGCCCCCGGGACACCGTCGAACTACGAGCAGCACTTC; cdr3_aa: CSARTAPGTPSNYEQHF
d_call: TRBD1; cdr3_length: 17; j_call: TRBJ2-1; v_call: TRBV12-3/TRBV12-4; clone_size: medium-sized; cdr3_nt: TGTGCCAGCAGTTCCGAAAGGGGGCAGGGGAGATACAATGAGCAGTTCTTC; cdr3_aa: CASSSERGQGRYNEQFF
d_call: TRBD1; cdr3_length: 14; j_call: TRBJ1-1; v_call: TRBV9; clone_size: .; cdr3_nt: TGTGCCAGCACCGTGGTTTCAGGGGGCACTGAAGCTTTCTTC; cdr3_aa: CASTVVSGGTEAFF
d_call: .; cdr3_length: 17; j_call: TRBJ2-1; v_call: TRBV7-8; clone_size: many; cdr3_nt: TGTGCCAGCAGCTCCGTCGATAGCGGAAGCTCCTACAATGAGCAGTTCTTC; cdr3_aa: CASSSVDSGSSYNEQFF
d_call: TRBD1; cdr3_length: 14; j_call: TRBJ2-1; v_call: TRBV20-1; clone_size: many; cdr3_nt: TGCAGTGCTAGACGCCCGGACAGGGGCTATGAGCAGTTCTTC; cdr3_aa: CSARRPDRGYEQFF
d_call: TRBD2; cdr3_length: 15; j_call: TRBJ2-1; v_call: TRBV9; clone_size: .; cdr3_nt: TGTGCCAGCAGCGCGCCGGGACTAGTTGCTTCTGAGCAGTTCTTC; cdr3_aa: CASSAPGLVASEQFF
d_call: TRBD1; cdr3_length: 15; j_call: TRBJ2-2; v_call: TRBV5-5; clone_size: .; cdr3_nt: TGTGCCAGCAGCCGCCGGGACAGGGGCACCGGGGAGCTGTTTTTT; cdr3_aa: CASSRRDRGTGELFF
d_call: .; cdr3_length: 13; j_call: TRBJ2-7; v_call: TRBV28; clone_size: medium-sized; cdr3_nt: TGTGCCAGCAGTTTAACGGGGGCCAACGAGCAGTACTTC; cdr3_aa: CASSLTGANEQYF
d_call: .; cdr3_length: 17; j_call: TRBJ1-1; v_call: TRBV6-5; clone_size: .; cdr3_nt: TGTGCCAGCAGCAGTTACTCGACGAGACAGCTGAACACTGAAGCTTTCTTT; cdr3_aa: CASSSYSTRQLNTEAFF
d_call: .; cdr3_length: 13; j_call: TRBJ2-3; v_call: TRBV20-1; clone_size: few; cdr3_nt: TGCAGTGCCCGGACCGGGATGGGAGATACGCAGTATTTT; cdr3_aa: CSARTGMGDTQYF
d_call: .; cdr3_length: 12; j_call: TRBJ2-1; v_call: TRBV4-2; clone_size: medium-sized; cdr3_nt: TGTGCCAGCAGCCAAGATAGCTATGAGCAGTTCTTC; cdr3_aa: CASSQDSYEQFF
d_call: TRBD1; cdr3_length: 12; j_call: TRBJ2-5; v_call: TRBV15; clone_size: medium-sized; cdr3_nt: TGTGCCACCGGACAGGGGATGGAGACCCAGTACTTC; cdr3_aa: CATGQGMETQYF
d_call: .; cdr3_length: 17; j_call: TRBJ1-2; v_call: TRBV4-1; clone_size: .; cdr3_nt: TGCGCCAGCAGCCTCCCGGCGGGCGGCAGGGGTAACTATGGCTACACCTTC; cdr3_aa: CASSLPAGGRGNYGYTF
d_call: TRBD1; cdr3_length: 16; j_call: TRBJ2-7; v_call: TRBV6-1; clone_size: .; cdr3_nt: TGTGCCAGCAGTGAAGCTGACAGGGGGATGTCCTACGAGCGGTACTTC; cdr3_aa: CASSEADRGMSYERYF